This entry concerns a single T cell receptor (beta chain). Primed by a sample-barcoded 5' primer and a J-beta primer mix, a second PCR proceeded for about 7 to 11 cycles. MiXCR, run by TCRdb on the 5' RACE reads, gives a single entry per CDR3 protein. Of about 800,000 distinct CDR3 sequences in the sample, 58% were seen once. These data come from a study of blood T cells in healthy people across ages. V shed 6 bases and J shed 2 bases, with 12 bases lying between them. Germline V gives CDR1 SGHTA, CDR2 FQGNSA. The CDR3 sequence is 14 residues long. Sequencing was performed on blood. This chain links TRBV7-2 with TRBJ2-3, with D hard to call. This TCR derives from a man under 40 in good health. This CDR3 reads CASRGPVNTDTQYF. Written as DNA, the CDR3 is TGTGCCAGCAGAGGACCAGTAAACACAGATACGCAGTATTTT.